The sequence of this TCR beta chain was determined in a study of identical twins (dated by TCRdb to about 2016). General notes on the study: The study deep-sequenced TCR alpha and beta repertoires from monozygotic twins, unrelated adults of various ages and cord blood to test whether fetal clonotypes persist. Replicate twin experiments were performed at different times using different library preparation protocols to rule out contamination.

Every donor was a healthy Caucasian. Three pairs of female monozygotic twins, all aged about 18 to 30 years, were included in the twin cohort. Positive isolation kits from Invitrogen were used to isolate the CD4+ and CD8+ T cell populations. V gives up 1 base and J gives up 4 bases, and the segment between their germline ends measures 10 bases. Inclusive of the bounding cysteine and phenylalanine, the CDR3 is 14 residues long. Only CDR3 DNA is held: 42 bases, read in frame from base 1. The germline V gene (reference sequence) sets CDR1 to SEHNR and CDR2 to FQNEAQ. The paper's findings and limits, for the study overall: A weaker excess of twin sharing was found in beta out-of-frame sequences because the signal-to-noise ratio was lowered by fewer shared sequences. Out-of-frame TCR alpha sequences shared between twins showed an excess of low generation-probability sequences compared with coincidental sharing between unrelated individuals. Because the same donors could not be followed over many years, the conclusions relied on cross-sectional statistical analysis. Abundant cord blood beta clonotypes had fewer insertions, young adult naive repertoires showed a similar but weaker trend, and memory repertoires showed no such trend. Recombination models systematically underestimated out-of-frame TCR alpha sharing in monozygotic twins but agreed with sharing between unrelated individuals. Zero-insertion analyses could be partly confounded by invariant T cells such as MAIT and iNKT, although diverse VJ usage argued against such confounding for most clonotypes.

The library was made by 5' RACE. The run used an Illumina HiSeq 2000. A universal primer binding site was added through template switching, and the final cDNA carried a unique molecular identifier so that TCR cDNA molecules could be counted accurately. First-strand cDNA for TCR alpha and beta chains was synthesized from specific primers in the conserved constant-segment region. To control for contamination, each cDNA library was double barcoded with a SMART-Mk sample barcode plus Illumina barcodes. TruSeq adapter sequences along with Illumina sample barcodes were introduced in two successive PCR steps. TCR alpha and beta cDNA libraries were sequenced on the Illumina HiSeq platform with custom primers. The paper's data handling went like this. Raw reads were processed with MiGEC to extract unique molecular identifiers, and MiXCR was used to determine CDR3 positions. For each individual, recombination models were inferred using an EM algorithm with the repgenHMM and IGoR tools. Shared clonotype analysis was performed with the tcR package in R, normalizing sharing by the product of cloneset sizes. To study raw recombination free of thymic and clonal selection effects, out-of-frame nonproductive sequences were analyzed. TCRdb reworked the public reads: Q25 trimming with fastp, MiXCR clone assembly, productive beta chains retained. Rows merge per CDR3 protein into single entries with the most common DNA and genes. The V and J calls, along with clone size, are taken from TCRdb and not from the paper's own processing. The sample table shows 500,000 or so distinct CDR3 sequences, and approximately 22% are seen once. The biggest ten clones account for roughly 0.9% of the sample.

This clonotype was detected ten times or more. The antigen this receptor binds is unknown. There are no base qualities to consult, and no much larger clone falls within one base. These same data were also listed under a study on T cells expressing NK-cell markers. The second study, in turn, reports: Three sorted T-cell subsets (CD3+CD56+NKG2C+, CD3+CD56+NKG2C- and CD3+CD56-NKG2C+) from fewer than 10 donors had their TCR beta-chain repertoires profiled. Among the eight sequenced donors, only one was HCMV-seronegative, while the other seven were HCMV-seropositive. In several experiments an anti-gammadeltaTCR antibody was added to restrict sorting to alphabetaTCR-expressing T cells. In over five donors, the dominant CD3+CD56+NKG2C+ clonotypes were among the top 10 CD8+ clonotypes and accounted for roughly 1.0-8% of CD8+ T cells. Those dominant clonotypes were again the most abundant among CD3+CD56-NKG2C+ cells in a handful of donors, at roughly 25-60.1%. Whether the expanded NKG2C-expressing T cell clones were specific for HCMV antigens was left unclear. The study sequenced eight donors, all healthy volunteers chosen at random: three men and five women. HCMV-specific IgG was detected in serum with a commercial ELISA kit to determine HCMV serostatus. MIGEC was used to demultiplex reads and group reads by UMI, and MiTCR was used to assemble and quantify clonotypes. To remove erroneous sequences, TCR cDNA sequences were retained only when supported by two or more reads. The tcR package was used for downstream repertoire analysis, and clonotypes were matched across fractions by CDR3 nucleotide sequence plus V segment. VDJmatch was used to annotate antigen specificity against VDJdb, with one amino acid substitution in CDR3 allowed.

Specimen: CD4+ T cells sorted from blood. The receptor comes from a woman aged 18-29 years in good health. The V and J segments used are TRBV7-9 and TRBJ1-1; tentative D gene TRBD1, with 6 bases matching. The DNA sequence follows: TGTGCCAGCAGCTTAGACGGGGGCAGCACTGAAGCTTTCTTT. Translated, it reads CASSLDGGSTEAFF.